These 13 T cell receptor beta chains were all obtained from the same sample, sequenced in a study of shared clonotypes between healthy human individuals. TCRdb's table, derived via immunoSEQ multiplex PCR, lists solely in-frame clones and lacks some. The sample yields about 770,000 clones, 72% seen once. The sequenced sample consisted of memory CD4+ T cells sorted from blood. Sample subset: CD45RA-negative fraction. These TCRs come from a woman between 25 and 40 years old in good health.

The CDR3 protein is CASSGMDRGFVDEKLFF. The CDR3 DNA is TGTGCCAGCAGTGGGATGGACAGGGGGTTTGTAGATGAAAAACTGTTTTTT. This chain links TRBV6-1 with TRBJ1-4, with 10 bases that match TRBD1. Germline values: CDR1 MNHNS, CDR2 SASEGT. The CDR3 runs 17 residues. After removal of 4 bases from V and 6 bases from J, the junction contained 11 bases not matched to a gene.

This clone was picked up many times. The chain couples TRBV5-1 to TRBJ2-2; D ambiguous. This CDR3 has 15 amino acids. The germline V gene encodes CDR1 SGHRS and CDR2 YFSETQ. Deletions cut 2 bases from V and 7 bases from J, with 15 bases between. DNA of the CDR3: TGCGCCAGCAGCTTCCCCGAAATGTCCGGCGGGGAGCTGTTTTTT. It translates to CASSFPEMSGGELFF. The full variable domain, in which reference TRBV5-1 and TRBJ2-2 provide the parts outside the CDR3, is KAGVTQTPRYLIKTRGQQVTLSCSPISGHRSVSWYQQTPGQGLQFLFEYFSETQRNKGNFPGRFSGRQFSNSRSEMNVSTLELGDSALYLCASSFPEMSGGELFFGEGSRLTVL.

The rearrangement uses TRBV7-6 and TRBJ2-7, with 9 bases that match TRBD1. Germline values: CDR1 SGHVS, CDR2 FNYEAQ. The CDR3 length is 12 residues. V trimming: 5 bases; J trimming: 12 bases; junction bases outside the gene matches: 8. For the CDR3, the DNA is TGTGCCAGCAGCCAGGACAGGGGTAGGGGGTACTTC. It translates to CASSQDRGRGYF.

The CDR3 here is CASRLPDVRDYYEQYF. CDR3 bases: TGTGCAAGTCGCTTACCGGACGTGAGAGACTACTACGAGCAGTACTTC. The chain couples TRBV12-2 to TRBJ2-7; whether TRBD2, the table's D call, matches the DNA was not checked. TRBV12-2 is a listed pseudogene. CDR3 size: 16 residues.

This chain uses TRBV4-2 with TRBJ2-3, with 11 bases that match TRBD2. The germline gives CDR1 LGHNA, CDR2 YNFKEQ. Trimming at V came to 1 base and at J to 5 bases, leaving 5 bases not matched to a gene. CDR3 length: 16 residues. Written as DNA, the CDR3 is TGTGCCAGCAGCCAAGGTGCACTAGCGGGAGTAGATACGCAGTATTTT. It specifies CASSQGALAGVDTQYF.

The V call is TRBV4-1, the J call TRBJ2-3; the D gene is possibly TRBD2 (5 bases). The germline CDR1 and CDR2 sequences are MGHRA and YSYEKL. The CDR3 length is 16 residues. V dropped 0 bases and J dropped 3 bases, with 13 bases sitting between them. CDR3 loop: CASSQDAPAGTDTQYF. The CDR3 nucleotides read TGCGCCAGCAGCCAAGACGCCCCGGCGGGTACAGATACGCAGTATTTT.

This sequence joins TRBV28 and TRBJ2-7; 7 bases agree with TRBD2. The V segment lost 6 bases and the J segment 0 bases; nucleotides outside the gene matches: 20. Germline values: CDR1 MDHEN, CDR2 SYDVKM. The CDR3 length is 19 residues. The CDR3 is CASSPVVAGLKSPSYEQYF. Here the CDR3 DNA reads TGTGCCAGCAGCCCGGTGGTAGCGGGTCTTAAGAGCCCCTCCTACGAGCAGTACTTC.

The V gene is TRBV6-5, the J gene TRBJ1-2, with a possible D match to TRBD1 (6 bases). Trimming removed 0 bases from V and 4 bases from J, with 15 bases in between. The germline CDR1 and CDR2 sequences are MNHEY and SVGAGI. This CDR3 contains 16 residues. CDR3 DNA: TGTGCCAGCAGTTACTCCGCAGGGGACGGGAGCTATGGCTACACCTTC. Translated, it gives CASSYSAGDGSYGYTF.

The chain uses TRBV19 and TRBJ2-5, with a weak D call TRBD2 (6 bases). There are 15 residues in the CDR3. V was cut by 3 bases and J by 5 bases, with 16 bases left in between. CDR1 is LNHDA and CDR2 is SQIVND in the germline V gene (reference sequence). CDR3 loop: CASSISGSRWETQYF. DNA of the CDR3: TGTGCCAGTAGTATCTCCGGGAGCCGTTGGGAGACCCAGTACTTC.

The chain combines TRBV10-3 with TRBJ2-7, with 9 positions matching TRBD2. J lost 4 bases, V lost 10 bases, and 11 bases had no gene match. Germline-derived CDR1 and CDR2 are ENHRY and SYGVKD. The CDR3 extends over 14 amino acids. The CDR3, as DNA: TGTGCCACCCTACGCGGGGGGGGGCCGTACGAGCAGTACTTC. Amino acid sequence: CATLRGGGPYEQYF.

The CDR3 nucleotides are TGTGCCAGCAGCCGCACTCGAACAGGGGCCGAGCAGTACTTC. Translating gives CASSRTRTGAEQYF. The V call is TRBV4-2, the J call TRBJ2-7; 7 nucleotides match TRBD1. Trimming removed 4 bases from V and 6 bases from J; junction bases left unmatched: 9. CDR1 is LGHNA and CDR2 is YNFKEQ in the germline V gene. The CDR3 extends over 14 amino acids.

This chain links TRBV27 with TRBJ2-3; 7 nucleotides agree with TRBD1. Trimming took 5 bases from V and 13 from J; bases not matched to a gene: 9. The CDR3 runs 12 residues. Germline V gene data show CDR1 as MNHEY and CDR2 as SMNVEV (reference sequence). CDR3 nucleotide sequence: TGTGCCAGCAGTACACAGGGGTTTTCAAAGTATTTT. This codes for CASSTQGFSKYF.

The rearrangement links TRBV11-2 to TRBJ2-2; 7 bases match TRBD2. The junction had 5 bases not matched to a gene; V was cut back by 4 bases and J by 6 bases. Germline values: CDR1 SGHAT, CDR2 FQNNGV. There are 14 residues in the CDR3. The CDR3 DNA sequence: TGTGCCAGCAGCTCGTGGGGGGGAGCCGGGGAGCTGTTTTTT. This encodes CASSSWGGAGELFF. The entire variable domain, with the rest obtained from reference TRBV11-2 and TRBJ2-2, is as follows: EAGVAQSPRYKIIEKRQSVAFWCNPISGHATLYWYQQILGQGPKLLIQFQNNGVVDDSQLPKDRFSAERLKGVDSTLKIQPAKLEDSAVYLCASSSWGGAGELFFGEGSRLTVL.